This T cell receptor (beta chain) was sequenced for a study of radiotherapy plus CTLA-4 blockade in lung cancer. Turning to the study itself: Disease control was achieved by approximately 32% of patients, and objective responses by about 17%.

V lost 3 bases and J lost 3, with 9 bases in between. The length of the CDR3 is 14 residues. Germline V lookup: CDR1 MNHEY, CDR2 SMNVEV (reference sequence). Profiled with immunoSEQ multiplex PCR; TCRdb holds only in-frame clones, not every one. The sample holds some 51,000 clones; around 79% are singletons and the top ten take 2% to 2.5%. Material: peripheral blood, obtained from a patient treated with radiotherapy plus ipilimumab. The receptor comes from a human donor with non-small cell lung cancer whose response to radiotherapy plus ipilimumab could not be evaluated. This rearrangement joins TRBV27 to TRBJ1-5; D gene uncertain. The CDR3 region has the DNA TGTGCCAGCAGTTTGCGGGGTCACAATCAGCCCCAGCATTTT. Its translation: CASSLRGHNQPQHF.